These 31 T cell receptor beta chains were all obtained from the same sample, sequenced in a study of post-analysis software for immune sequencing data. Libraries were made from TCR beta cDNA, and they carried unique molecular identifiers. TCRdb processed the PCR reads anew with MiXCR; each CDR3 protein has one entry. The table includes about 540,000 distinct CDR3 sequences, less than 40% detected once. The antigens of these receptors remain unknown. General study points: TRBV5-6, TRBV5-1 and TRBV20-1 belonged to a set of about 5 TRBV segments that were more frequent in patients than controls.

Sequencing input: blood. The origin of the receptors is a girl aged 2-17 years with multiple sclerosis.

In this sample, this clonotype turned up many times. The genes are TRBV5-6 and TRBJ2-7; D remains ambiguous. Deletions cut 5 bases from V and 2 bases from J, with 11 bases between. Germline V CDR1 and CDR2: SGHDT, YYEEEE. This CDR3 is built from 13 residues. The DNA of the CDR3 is TGTGCCAGCAGAACAACGGCGGCCTACGAGCAGTACTTC. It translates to CASRTTAAYEQYF.

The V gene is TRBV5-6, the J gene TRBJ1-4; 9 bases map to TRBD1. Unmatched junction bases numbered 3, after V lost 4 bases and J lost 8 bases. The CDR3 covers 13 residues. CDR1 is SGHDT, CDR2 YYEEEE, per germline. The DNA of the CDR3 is TGTGCCAGCAGCCCAACAGGGGGCGAAAAACTGTTTTTT. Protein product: CASSPTGGEKLFF.

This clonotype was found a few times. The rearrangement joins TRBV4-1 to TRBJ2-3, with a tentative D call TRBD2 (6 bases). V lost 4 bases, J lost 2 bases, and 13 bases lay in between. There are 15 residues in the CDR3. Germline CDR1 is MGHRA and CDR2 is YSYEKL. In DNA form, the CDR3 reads TGCGCCAGCAGCCTCCAGGGACTCACCACAGATACGCAGTATTTT. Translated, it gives CASSLQGLTTDTQYF.

This chain's CDR3 is CASSSTGPEQYF. The CDR3 bases are TGTGCCAGCAGTTCCACAGGGCCCGAGCAGTACTTC. V and J are TRBV6-6 and TRBJ2-7; D is perhaps TRBD1 (6 bases). V lost 4 bases and J 6 bases, leaving 10 bases between the germline ends. The CDR3 consists of 12 residues. Germline CDR1 and CDR2: MNHNY and SVGAGI (reference sequence).

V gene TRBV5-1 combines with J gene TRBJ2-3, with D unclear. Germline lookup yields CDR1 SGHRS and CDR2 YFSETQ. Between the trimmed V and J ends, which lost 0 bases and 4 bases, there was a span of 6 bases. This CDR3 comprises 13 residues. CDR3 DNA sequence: TGCGCCAGCAGCTTGGGGATCGCAGATACGCAGTATTTT. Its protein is CASSLGIADTQYF.

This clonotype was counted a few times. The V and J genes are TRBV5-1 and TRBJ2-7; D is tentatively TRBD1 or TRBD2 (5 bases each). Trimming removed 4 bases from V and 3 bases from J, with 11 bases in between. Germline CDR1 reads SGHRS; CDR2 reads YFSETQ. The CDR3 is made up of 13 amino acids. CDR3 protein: CASSKGRDYEQYF. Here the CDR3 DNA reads TGCGCCAGCAGCAAGGGACGGGACTACGAGCAGTACTTC.

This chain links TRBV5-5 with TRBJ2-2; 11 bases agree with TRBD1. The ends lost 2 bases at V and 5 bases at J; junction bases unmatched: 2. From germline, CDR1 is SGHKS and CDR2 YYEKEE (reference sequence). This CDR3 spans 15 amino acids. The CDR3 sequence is CASSFRDRGTGELFF. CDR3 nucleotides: TGTGCCAGCAGCTTCCGGGACAGGGGGACCGGGGAGCTGTTTTTT.

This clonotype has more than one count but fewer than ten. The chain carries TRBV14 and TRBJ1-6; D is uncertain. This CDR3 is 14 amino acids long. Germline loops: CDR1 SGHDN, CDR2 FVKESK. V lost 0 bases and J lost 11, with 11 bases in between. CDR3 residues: CASSQDWGRPPLHF. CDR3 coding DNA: TGTGCCAGCAGCCAAGATTGGGGTCGGCCACCCCTCCACTTT.

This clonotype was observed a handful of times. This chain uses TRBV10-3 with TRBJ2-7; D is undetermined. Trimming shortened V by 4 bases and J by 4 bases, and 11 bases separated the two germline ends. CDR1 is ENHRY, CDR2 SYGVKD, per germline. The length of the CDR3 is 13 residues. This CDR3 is CAISAPGRYEQYF. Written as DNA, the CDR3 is TGTGCCATCAGTGCCCCAGGACGTTACGAGCAGTACTTC.

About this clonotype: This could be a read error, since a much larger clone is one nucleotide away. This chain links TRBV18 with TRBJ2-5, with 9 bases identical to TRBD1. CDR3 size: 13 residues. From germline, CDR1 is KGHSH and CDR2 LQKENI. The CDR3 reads CANSPRTGDEQYF. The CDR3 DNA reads TGTGCCAACTCACCGCGGACAGGGGATGAGCAGTACTTC.

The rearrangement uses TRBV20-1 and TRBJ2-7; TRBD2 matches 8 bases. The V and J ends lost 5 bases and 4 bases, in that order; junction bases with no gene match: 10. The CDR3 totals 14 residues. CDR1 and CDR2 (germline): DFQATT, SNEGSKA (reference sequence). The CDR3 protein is CSAAPGLGTYEQYF. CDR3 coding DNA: TGCAGTGCTGCCCCGGGACTAGGAACGTACGAGCAGTACTTC.

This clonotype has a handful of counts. The CDR3 DNA reads as TGTGCCAGCAGTCCGCTGTCTAGGAATATCAATGAGCAGTTCTTC. Translated, it gives CASSPLSRNINEQFF. This chain links TRBV6-5 with TRBJ2-1; the D is unclear. This CDR3 has 15 residues. V was shortened by 5 bases and J by 6 bases, with 17 bases between the two germline ends. Looked up from germline, CDR1 is MNHEY and CDR2 is SVGAGI.

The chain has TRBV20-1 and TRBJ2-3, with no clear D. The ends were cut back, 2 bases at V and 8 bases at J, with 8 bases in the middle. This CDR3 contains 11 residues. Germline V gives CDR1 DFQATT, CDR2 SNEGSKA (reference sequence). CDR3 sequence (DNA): TGCAGTGCTAGAACCTCCTTTACGCAGTATTTT. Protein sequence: CSARTSFTQYF.

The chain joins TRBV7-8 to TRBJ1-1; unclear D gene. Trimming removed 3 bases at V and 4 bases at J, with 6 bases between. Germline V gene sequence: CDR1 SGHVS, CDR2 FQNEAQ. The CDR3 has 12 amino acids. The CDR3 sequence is CASSFLTTEAFF. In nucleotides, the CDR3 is TGTGCCAGCAGCTTCCTCACCACTGAAGCTTTCTTT.

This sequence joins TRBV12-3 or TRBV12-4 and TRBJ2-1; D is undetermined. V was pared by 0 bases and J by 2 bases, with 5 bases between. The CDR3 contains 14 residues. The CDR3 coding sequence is TGTGCCAGCAGTTTAGCGGTAACCTACAATGAGCAGTTCTTC. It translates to CASSLAVTYNEQFF.

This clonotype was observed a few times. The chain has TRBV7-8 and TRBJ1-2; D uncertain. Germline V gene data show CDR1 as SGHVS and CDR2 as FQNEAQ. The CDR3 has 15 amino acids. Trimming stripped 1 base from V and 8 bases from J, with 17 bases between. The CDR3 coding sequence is TGTGCCAGCAGCTTAGAACGCGTGGTTTATAGCGGCTACACCTTC. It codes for CASSLERVVYSGYTF. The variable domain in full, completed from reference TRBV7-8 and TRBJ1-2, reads GAGVSQSPRYKVAKRGQDVALRCDPISGHVSLFWYQQALGQGPEFLTYFQNEAQLDKSGLPSDRFFAERPEGSVSTLKIQRTQQEDSAVYLCASSLERVVYSGYTFGSGTRLTVV.

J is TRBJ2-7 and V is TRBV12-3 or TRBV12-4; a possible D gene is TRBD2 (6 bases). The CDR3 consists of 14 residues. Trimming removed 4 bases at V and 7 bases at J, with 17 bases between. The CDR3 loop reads CASSSRTTNNEQYF. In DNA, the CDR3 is TGTGCCAGCAGTTCCCGGACTACTAACAATGAGCAGTACTTC.

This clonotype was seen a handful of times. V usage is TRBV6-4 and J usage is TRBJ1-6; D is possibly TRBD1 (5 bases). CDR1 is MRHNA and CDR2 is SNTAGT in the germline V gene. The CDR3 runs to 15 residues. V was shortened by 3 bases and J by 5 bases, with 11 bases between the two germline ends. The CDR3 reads CASSEVGRDNSPLHF. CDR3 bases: TGTGCCAGCAGTGAAGTGGGACGGGATAATTCACCCCTCCACTTT.

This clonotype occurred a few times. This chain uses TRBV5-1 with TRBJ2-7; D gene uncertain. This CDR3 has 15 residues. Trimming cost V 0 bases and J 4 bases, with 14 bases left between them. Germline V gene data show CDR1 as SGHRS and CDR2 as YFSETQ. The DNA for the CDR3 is TGCGCCAGCAGCTTGGATGGGGTTACTCCTTACGAGCAGTACTTC. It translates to CASSLDGVTPYEQYF.

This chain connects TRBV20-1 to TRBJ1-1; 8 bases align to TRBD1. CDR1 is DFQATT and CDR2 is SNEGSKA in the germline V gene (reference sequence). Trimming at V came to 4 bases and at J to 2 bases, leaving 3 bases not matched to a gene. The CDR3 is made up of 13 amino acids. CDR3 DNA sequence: TGCAGTGCTACTACAGGGGGTAACACTGAAGCTTTCTTT. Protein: CSATTGGNTEAFF.

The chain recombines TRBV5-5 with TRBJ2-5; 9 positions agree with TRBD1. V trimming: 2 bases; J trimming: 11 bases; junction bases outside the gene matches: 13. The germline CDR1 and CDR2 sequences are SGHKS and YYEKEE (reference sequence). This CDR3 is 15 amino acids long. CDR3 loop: CASSFGTGFNNEQYF. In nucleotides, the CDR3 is TGTGCCAGCAGCTTTGGGACAGGGTTCAACAATGAGCAGTACTTC.

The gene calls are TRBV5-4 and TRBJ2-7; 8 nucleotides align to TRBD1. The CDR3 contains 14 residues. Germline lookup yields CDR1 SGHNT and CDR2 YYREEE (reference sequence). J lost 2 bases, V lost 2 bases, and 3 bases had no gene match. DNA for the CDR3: TGTGCCAGCAGCTTACGGACAGGGACCTACGAGCAGTACTTC. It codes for CASSLRTGTYEQYF.

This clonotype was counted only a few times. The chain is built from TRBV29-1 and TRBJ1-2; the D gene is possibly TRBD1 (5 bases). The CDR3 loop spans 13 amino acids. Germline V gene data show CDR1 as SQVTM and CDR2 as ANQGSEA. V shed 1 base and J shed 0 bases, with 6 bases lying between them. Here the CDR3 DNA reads TGCAGCGTTGAAGGGGGCCCTAACTATGGCTACACCTTC. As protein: CSVEGGPNYGYTF.

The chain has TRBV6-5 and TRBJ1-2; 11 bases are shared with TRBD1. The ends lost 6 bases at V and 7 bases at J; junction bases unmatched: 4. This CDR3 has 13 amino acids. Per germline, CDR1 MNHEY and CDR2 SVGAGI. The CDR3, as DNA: TGTGCCAGCAGGCTAGGGACAGGGGGTGGCTACACCTTC. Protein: CASRLGTGGGYTF.

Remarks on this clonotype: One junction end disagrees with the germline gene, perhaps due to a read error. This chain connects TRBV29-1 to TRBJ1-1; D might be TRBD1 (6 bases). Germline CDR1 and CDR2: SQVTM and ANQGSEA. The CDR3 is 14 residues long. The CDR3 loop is CSVERGGVNTAAFF. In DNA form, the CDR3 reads TGCAGCGTTGAAAGGGGGGGGGTGAACACTGCAGCTTTCTTT.

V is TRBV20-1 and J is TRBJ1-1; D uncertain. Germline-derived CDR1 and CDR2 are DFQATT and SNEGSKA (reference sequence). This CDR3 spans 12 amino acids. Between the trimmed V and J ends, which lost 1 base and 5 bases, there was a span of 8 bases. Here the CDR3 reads CSARGSMTEAFF. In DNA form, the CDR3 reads TGCAGTGCTAGAGGCTCAATGACTGAAGCTTTCTTT.

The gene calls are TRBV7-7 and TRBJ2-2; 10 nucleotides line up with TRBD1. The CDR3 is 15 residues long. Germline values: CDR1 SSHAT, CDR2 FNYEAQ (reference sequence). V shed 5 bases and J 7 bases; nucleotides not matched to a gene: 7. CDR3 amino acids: CASSPRQGAGGELFF. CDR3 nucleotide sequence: TGTGCCAGCAGCCCGAGACAGGGGGCTGGCGGGGAGCTGTTTTTT.

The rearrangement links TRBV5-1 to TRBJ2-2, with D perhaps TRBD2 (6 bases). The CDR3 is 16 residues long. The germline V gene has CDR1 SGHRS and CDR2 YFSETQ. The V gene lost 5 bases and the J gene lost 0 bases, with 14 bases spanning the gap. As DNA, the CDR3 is TGCGCCAGCAGGCCTACGGGACTGGCGAACACCGGGGAGCTGTTTTTT. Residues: CASRPTGLANTGELFF.

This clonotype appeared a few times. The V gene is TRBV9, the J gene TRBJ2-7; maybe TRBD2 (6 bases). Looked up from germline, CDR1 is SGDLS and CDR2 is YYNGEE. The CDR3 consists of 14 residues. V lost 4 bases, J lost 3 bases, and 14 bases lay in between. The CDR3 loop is CASSYGGNFYEQYF. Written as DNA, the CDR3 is TGTGCCAGCAGCTACGGGGGAAACTTCTACGAGCAGTACTTC.

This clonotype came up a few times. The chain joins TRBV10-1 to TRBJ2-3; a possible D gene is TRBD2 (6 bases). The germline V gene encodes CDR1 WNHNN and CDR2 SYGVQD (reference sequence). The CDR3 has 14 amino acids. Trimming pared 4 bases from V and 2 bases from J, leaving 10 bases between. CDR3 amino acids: CASSGGDSTDTQYF. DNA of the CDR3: TGCGCCAGCAGTGGGGGGGACTCCACAGATACGCAGTATTTT.

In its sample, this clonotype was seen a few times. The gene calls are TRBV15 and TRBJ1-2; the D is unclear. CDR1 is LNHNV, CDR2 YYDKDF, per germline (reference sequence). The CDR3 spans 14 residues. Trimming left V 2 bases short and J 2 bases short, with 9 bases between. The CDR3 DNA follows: TGTGCCACCAGCAGAATTACAGCGAACTATGGCTACACCTTC. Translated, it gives CATSRITANYGYTF.